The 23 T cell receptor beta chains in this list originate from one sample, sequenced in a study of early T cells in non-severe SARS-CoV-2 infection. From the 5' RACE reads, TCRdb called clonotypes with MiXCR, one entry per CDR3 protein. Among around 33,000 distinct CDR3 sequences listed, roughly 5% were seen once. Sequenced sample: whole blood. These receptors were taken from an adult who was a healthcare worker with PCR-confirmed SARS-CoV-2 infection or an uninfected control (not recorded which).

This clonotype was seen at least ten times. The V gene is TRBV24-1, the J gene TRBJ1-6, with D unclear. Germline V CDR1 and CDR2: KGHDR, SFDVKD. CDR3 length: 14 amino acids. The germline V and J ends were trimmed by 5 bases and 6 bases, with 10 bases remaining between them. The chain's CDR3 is CATSASVFNSPLHF. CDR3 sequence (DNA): TGTGCCACCAGTGCGTCAGTCTTTAATTCACCCCTCCACTTT.

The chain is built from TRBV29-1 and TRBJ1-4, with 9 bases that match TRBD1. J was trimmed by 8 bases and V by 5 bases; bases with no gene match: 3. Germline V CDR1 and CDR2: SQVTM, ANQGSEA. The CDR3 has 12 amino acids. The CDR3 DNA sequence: TGCAGCGTTCTACAGGGGGCAGAAAAACTGTTTTTT. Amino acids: CSVLQGAEKLFF.

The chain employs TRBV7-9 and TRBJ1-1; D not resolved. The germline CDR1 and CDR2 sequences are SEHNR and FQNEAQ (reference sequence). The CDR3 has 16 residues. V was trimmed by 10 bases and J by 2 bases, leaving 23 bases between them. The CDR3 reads CATSTSEAGVNTEAFF. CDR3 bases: TGTGCCACCTCGACCTCAGAGGCCGGGGTTAACACTGAAGCTTTCTTT.

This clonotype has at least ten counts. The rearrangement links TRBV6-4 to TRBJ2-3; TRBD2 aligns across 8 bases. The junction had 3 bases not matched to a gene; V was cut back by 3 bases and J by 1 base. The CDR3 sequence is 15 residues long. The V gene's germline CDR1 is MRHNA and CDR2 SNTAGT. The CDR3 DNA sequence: TGTGCCAGCAGTGAGGCGGGGGGCCGCACAGATACGCAGTATTTT. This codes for CASSEAGGRTDTQYF.

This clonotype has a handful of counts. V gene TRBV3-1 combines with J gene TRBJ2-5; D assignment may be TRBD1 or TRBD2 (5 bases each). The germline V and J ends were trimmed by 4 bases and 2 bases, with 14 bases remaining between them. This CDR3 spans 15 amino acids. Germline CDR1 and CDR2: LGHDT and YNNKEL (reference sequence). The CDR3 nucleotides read TGTGCCAGCAGCCCCTCCGGGACCCAACAAGAGACCCAGTACTTC. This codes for CASSPSGTQQETQYF.

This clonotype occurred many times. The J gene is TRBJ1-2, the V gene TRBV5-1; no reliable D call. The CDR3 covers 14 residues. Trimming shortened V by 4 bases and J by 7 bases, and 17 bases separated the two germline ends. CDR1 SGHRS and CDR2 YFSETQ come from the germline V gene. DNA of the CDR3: TGCGCCAGCAGCCCCTCTGACCTAAGACGTGGCTACACCTTC. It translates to CASSPSDLRRGYTF.

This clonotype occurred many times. The CDR3 region is CAWSETGTFGNTIYF. CDR3 bases: TGTGCCTGGAGTGAAACAGGGACGTTCGGAAACACCATATATTTT. The V call is TRBV30, the J call TRBJ1-3, with D maybe TRBD1 (6 bases). The V end lost 1 base, the J end lost 4 bases, and 14 bases lay between the germline ends. The germline V gene has CDR1 GTSNPN and CDR2 SVGIG (reference sequence). The CDR3 length is 15 residues. Full variable domain (rest looked up from reference TRBV30 and TRBJ1-3): SQTIHQWPATLVQPVGSPLSLECTVEGTSNPNLYWYRQAAGRGLQLLFYSVGIGQISSEVPQNLSASRPQDRQFILSSKKLLLSDSGFYLCAWSETGTFGNTIYFGEGSWLTVV.

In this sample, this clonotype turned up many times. CDR3 sequence: CSAISGQGLGTDTQYF. As DNA, the CDR3 is TGCAGTGCTATCTCGGGACAGGGGTTGGGCACAGATACGCAGTATTTT. V and J are TRBV20-1 and TRBJ2-3; 10 positions agree with TRBD1. The CDR3 is 16 residues long. The V and J ends lost 4 bases and 1 base, in that order; junction bases with no gene match: 8. CDR1 and CDR2 (germline): DFQATT, SNEGSKA (reference sequence).

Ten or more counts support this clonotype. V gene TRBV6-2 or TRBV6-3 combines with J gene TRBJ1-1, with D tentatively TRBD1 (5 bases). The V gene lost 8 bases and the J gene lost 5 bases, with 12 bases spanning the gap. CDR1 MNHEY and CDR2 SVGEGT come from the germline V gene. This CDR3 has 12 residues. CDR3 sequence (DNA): TGTGCCAGCGGCGCCTGGGGGACTGAAGCTTTCTTT. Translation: CASGAWGTEAFF.

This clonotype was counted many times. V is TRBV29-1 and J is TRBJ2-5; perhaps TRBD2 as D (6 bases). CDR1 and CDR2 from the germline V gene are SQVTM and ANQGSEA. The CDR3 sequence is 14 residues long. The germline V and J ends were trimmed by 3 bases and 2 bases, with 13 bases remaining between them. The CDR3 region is CSVDAEGRQETQYF. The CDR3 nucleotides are TGCAGCGTTGACGCGGAGGGGAGACAAGAGACCCAGTACTTC.

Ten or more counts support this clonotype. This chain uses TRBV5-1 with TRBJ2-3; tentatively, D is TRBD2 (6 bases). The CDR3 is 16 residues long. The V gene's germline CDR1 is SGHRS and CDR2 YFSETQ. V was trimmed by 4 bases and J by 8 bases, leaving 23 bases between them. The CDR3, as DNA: TGCGCCAGCAGCCAGGACCCCGGGCCCCTGGAGGGTACGCAGTATTTT. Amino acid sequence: CASSQDPGPLEGTQYF.

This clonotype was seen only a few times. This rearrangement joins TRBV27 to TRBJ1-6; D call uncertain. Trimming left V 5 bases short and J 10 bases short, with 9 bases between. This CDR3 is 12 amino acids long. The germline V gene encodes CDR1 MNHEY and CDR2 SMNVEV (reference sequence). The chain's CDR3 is CASSGFSSPLHF. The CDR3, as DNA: TGTGCCAGCAGTGGATTTAGCTCACCCCTCCACTTT.

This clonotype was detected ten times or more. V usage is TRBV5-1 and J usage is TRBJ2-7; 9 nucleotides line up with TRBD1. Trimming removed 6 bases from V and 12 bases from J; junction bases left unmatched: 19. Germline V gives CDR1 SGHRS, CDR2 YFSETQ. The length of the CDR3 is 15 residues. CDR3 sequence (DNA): TGCGCCAGCATCACTGTCCCGGGACAGGGCGCTAATCCGTACTTC. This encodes CASITVPGQGANPYF.

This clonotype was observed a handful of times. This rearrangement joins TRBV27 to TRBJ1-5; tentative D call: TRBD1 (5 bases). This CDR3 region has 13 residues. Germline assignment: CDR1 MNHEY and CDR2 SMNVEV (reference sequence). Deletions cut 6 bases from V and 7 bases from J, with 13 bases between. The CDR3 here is CASRLTGGQPQHF. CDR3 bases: TGTGCCAGCAGATTAACAGGAGGCCAGCCCCAGCATTTT.

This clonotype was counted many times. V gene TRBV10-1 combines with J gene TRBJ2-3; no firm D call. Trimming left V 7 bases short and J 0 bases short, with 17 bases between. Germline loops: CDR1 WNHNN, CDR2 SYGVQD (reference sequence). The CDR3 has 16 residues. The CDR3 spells CASIPVRQTSTDTQYF. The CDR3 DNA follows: TGCGCCAGCATTCCGGTCCGTCAGACTAGCACAGATACGCAGTATTTT.

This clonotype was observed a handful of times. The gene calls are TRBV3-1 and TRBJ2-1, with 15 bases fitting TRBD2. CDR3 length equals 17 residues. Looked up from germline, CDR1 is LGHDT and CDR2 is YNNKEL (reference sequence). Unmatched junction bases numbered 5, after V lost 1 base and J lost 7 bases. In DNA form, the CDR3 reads TGTGCCAGCAGCCAAGTCGGACTAGCGGGAGGGCCAAATGAGCAGTTCTTC. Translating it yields CASSQVGLAGGPNEQFF.

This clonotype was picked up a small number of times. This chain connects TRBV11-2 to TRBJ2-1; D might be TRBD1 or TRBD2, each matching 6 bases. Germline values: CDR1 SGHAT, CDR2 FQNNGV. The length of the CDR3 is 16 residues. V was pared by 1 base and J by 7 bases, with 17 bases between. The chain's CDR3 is CASSLAGGAGPNEQFF. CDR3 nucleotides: TGTGCCAGCAGCTTAGCTGGGGGCGCGGGGCCGAATGAGCAGTTCTTC. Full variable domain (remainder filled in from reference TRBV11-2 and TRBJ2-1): EAGVAQSPRYKIIEKRQSVAFWCNPISGHATLYWYQQILGQGPKLLIQFQNNGVVDDSQLPKDRFSAERLKGVDSTLKIQPAKLEDSAVYLCASSLAGGAGPNEQFFGPGTRLTVL.

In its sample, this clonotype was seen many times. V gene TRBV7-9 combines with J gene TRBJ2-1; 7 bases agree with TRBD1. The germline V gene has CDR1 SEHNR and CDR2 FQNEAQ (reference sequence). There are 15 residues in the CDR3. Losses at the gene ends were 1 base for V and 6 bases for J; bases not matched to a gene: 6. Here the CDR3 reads CASSLEGGAGNEQFF. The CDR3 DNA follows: TGTGCCAGCAGCTTAGAAGGGGGCGCAGGCAATGAGCAGTTCTTC.

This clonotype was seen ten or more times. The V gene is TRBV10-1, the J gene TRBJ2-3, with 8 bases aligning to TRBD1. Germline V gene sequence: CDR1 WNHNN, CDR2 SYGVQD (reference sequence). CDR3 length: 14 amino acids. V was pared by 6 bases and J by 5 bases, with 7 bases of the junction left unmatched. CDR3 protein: CASRDQGAKDTQYF. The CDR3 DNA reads TGCGCCAGCAGGGATCAGGGGGCCAAAGATACGCAGTATTTT.

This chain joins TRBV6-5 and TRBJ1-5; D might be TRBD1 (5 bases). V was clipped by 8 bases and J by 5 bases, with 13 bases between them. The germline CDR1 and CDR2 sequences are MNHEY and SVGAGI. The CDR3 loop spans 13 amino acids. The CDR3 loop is CASRLGVHQPQHF. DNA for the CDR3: TGTGCCAGCCGACTGGGGGTTCATCAGCCCCAGCATTTT.

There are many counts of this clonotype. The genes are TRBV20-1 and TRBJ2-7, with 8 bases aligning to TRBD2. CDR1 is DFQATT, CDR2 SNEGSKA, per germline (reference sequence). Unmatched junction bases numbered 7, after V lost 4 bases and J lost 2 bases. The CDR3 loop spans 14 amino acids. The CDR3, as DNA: TGCAGTGCTAAACGGACTAGCAGAACCTACGAGCAGTACTTC. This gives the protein CSAKRTSRTYEQYF.

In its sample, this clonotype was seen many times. In DNA, the CDR3 is TGTGCCAGCAGTTTTAAGGCCCGGGACCCGTACCAAGAGACCCAGTACTTC. This encodes CASSFKARDPYQETQYF. The chain employs TRBV27 and TRBJ2-5; D is possibly TRBD1 or TRBD2 (5 bases each). CDR1 and CDR2 (germline): MNHEY, SMNVEV (reference sequence). The length of the CDR3 is 17 residues. Trimming stripped 3 bases from V and 0 bases from J, with 17 bases between.

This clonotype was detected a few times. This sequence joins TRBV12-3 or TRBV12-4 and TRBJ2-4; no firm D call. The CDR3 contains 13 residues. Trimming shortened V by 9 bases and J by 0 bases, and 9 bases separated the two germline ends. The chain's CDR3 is CASSELAKNIQYF. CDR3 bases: TGTGCCAGTTCCGAATTAGCCAAAAACATTCAGTACTTC.